Shown below are 10 T cell receptor beta chains from a single sample sequenced in a study of T and B cells in COVID-19 patients (dated by TCRdb to 2018 to 2020). Genomic DNA extracted from blood, in amounts of about 220-500 ng, served as the starting material for amplifying TRB repertoires. Sequencing was carried out with an Illumina MiSeq. Multiplex PCR with BIOMED2 TRB-A/B primer pools was used to amplify the TRB rearrangements. TCRdb reprocessed the public reads (quality trimming at Q25 with fastp, clone calling with MiXCR) and kept in-frame beta chains. Rows merge per CDR3 protein into single entries with the most common DNA and genes. Recorded for this sample are a few thousand distinct CDR3 sequences; roughly 23% of them occurred a single time. The leading ten clones occupy 9.5% to 13% of the sample. The specimen sequenced was blood. Every receptor here comes from a human donor with active COVID-19.

The gene calls are TRBV10-3 and TRBJ1-1; D call uncertain. Trimming stripped 3 bases from V and 1 base from J, with 15 bases between. The CDR3 is 16 residues long. Germline V gene data show CDR1 as ENHRY and CDR2 as SYGVKD. CDR3: CAISDHGRLRNTEAFF. DNA of the CDR3: TGTGCCATCAGTGACCACGGTAGGCTTCGGAACACTGAAGCTTTCTTT.

This clonotype was seen a few times. The genes are TRBV7-9 and TRBJ1-2; D remains ambiguous. V was trimmed by 5 bases and J by 2 bases, leaving 12 bases between them. The CDR3 totals 14 residues. The germline V gene encodes CDR1 SEHNR and CDR2 FQNEAQ (reference sequence). The CDR3 sequence: CASSPPGPNYGYTF. The CDR3 DNA sequence: TGTGCCAGCAGCCCCCCCGGGCCGAACTATGGCTACACCTTC.

Sample share makes this clonotype medium-sized. The V gene is TRBV19, the J gene TRBJ2-4, with 12 bases matching TRBD2. The CDR3 sequence is 14 residues long. The V and J ends lost 7 bases and 9 bases, in that order; junction bases with no gene match: 7. Per the germline V gene, CDR1 is LNHDA and CDR2 is SQIVND (reference sequence). In nucleotides, the CDR3 is TGTGCCAGTACCCTGACTAGCGGGAGAGGCATTCAGTACTTC. Protein: CASTLTSGRGIQYF.

This clonotype has a handful of counts. The chain joins TRBV12-3 or TRBV12-4 to TRBJ1-2; possible D gene TRBD1, 6 bases. Trimming stripped 6 bases from V and 8 bases from J, with 16 bases between. This CDR3 is built from 13 residues. In nucleotides, the CDR3 is TGTGCCAGCAGGCCCCCGGGGGCGGGCGGCTACACCTTC. This codes for CASRPPGAGGYTF.

The rearrangement uses TRBV7-2 and TRBJ1-3; the D gene is possibly TRBD1 (5 bases). The germline V and J ends were trimmed by 2 bases and 2 bases, with 19 bases remaining between them. The germline V gene has CDR1 SGHTA and CDR2 FQGNSA. The CDR3 is made up of 18 amino acids. For the CDR3, the DNA is TGTGCCAGCAGCTTAAGGGGACCCCCACACAGTCCTGGAAACACCATATATTTT. Translated, it gives CASSLRGPPHSPGNTIYF.

Judged by abundance, this clonotype is medium-sized. The chain links TRBV24-1 to TRBJ2-1, with D hard to call. The length of the CDR3 is 12 residues. Germline CDR1 KGHDR, CDR2 SFDVKD. Trimming left V 4 bases short and J 9 bases short, with 9 bases between. The CDR3 DNA sequence: TGTGCCACCAGTGAAGGCCTCGGTGAGCAGTTCTTC. Protein: CATSEGLGEQFF.

DNA for the CDR3: TGCAGTGCTAGCACTAGCGGCTTTAGCGAGCAGTACTTC. Its protein product is CSASTSGFSEQYF. The genes are TRBV20-1 and TRBJ2-7; 8 bases line up with TRBD2. Germline V lookup: CDR1 DFQATT, CDR2 SNEGSKA (reference sequence). This CDR3 has 13 residues. V dropped 3 bases and J dropped 6; count of bases not matched to a gene: 7.

This clonotype is judged medium-sized. V usage is TRBV18 and J usage is TRBJ2-7, with a weak D call TRBD2 (7 bases). The CDR3 is 16 residues long. Germline CDR1 and CDR2: KGHSH and LQKENI. The germline V and J ends were trimmed by 3 bases and 3 bases, with 18 bases remaining between them. The CDR3 sequence is CASSPARGPVGYEQYF. The DNA for the CDR3 is TGTGCCAGCTCACCGGCGCGGGGGCCGGTGGGCTACGAGCAGTACTTC.

A word on this clonotype: The junction departs from the called germline gene at one end, perhaps through a read error. The chain has TRBV5-1 and TRBJ2-1, with TRBD2 matching 7 bases. The CDR3 is made up of 13 amino acids. Per germline, CDR1 SGHRS and CDR2 YFSETQ. DNA for the CDR3: TGTGCCAGCGGGACGGCTTTTCAAGGTGAGCAGTTCTTC. Its protein is CASGTAFQGEQFF.

This clonotype was seen more than once but under ten times. The chain is built from TRBV20-1 and TRBJ2-5, with a weak D call TRBD2 (6 bases). CDR1 and CDR2 from the germline V gene are DFQATT and SNEGSKA (reference sequence). V gave up 5 bases and J gave up 5 bases, with 15 bases separating them. This CDR3 has 13 amino acids. Here the CDR3 DNA reads TGCAGTGCTCCTGGGGGACTGCGGGAGACCCAGTACTTC. Its translation: CSAPGGLRETQYF.